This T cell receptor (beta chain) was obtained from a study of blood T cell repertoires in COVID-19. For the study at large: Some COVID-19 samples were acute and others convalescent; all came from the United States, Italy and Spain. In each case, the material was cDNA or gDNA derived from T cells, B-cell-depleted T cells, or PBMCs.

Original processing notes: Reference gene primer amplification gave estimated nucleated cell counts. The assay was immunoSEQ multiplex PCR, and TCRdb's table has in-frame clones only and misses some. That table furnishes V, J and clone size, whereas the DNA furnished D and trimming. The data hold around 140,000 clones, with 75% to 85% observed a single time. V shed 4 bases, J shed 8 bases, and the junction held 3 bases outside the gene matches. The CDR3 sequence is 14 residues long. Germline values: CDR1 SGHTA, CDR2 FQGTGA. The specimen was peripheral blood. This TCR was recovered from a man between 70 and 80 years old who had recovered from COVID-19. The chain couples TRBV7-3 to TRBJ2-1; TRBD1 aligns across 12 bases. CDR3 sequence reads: CASSSGQGAHEQFF. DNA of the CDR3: TGTGCCAGCAGCTCGGGACAGGGGGCTCATGAGCAGTTCTTC.